This is a list of T cell receptor beta chains from one sample in a study of cytotoxic CD8 clonotypes in ibrutinib-treated CLL. The repertoire was sequenced with immunoSEQ multiplex PCR; TCRdb's copy has only in-frame clones and lacks some. The data contain some 65,000 clones, roughly 50% of them singletons. Sequenced here: PBMCs, sampled after 12 months of ibrutinib treatment. The receptors were sampled from a human donor with chronic lymphocytic leukemia. Each CDR3 is given with its conserved first and last residue. Fields, in order: V gene, D gene, clone size, J gene, CDR3 DNA, CDR3 protein. D genes are given only for firm matches. Where a row states a size, it is once, few, many or the class of an expanded clone; other rows omit it.

V: TRBV27
D: TRBD1
size: NA
J: TRBJ1-6
DNA: TGTGCCAGCAGTTTATGGGACAGGCACTCCTATAATTCACCCCTCCACTTT
CDR3: CASSLWDRHSYNSPLHF

V: TRBV2
D: NA
size: few
J: TRBJ2-1
DNA: TGTGCCAGCAGTGAAGCGCTGGGGGCAACTTACAATGAGCAGTTCTTC
CDR3: CASSEALGATYNEQFF

V: TRBV19
D: NA
size: NA
J: TRBJ2-5
DNA: TGTGCCAGTAGTAAACCAAAAGAGACCCAGTACTTC
CDR3: CASSKPKETQYF

V: TRBV5-1
D: NA
size: few
J: TRBJ1-2
DNA: TGCGCCAGCAGTGGAGAGGCGGGCTATGGCTACACCTTC
CDR3: CASSGEAGYGYTF

V: TRBV5-1
D: TRBD1
size: few
J: TRBJ1-4
DNA: TGCGCCAGCAGCAGCCAGGGGGGTGATGAAAAACTGTTTTTT
CDR3: CASSSQGGDEKLFF

V: TRBV11-2
D: TRBD1
size: NA
J: TRBJ2-3
DNA: TGTGCCAGCAGCTCTGGACAGGGATCCACAGATACGCAGTATTTT
CDR3: CASSSGQGSTDTQYF

V: TRBV6-5
D: NA
size: NA
J: TRBJ1-5
DNA: TGTGCCAGCAGCCCCACAGGGCGCCAGCCCCAGCATTTT
CDR3: CASSPTGRQPQHF

V: TRBV11-2
D: NA
size: once
J: TRBJ1-4
DNA: TGTGCCAGCAGCTTTTACGGAGTTAGGGGGATCGGTGAAAAACTGTTTTTT
CDR3: CASSFYGVRGIGEKLFF

V: TRBV9
D: NA
size: NA
J: TRBJ1-1
DNA: TGTGCCAGCAGCCCTTGGCTGGACGGAGGAGGTGAAGCTTTCTTT
CDR3: CASSPWLDGGGEAFF

V: TRBV6-5
D: NA
size: NA
J: TRBJ1-5
DNA: TGTGCCAGCAGTTATTCGGGCAGGGGAGACAATCAGCCCCAGCATTTT
CDR3: CASSYSGRGDNQPQHF

V: TRBV27
D: NA
size: NA
J: TRBJ2-5
DNA: TGTGCCAGCAGTTTGAGTTTGCTGGAGACCCAGTACTTC
CDR3: CASSLSLLETQYF

V: TRBV20-1
D: NA
size: NA
J: TRBJ1-6
DNA: TGCAGTGCTGGTAAACCCCTCCACTTT
CDR3: CSAGKPLHF

V: TRBV2
D: NA
size: NA
J: TRBJ2-3
DNA: TGTGCCGGCCGGACTTTAAACACAGATACGCAGTATTTT
CDR3: CAGRTLNTDTQYF

V: TRBV5-5
D: NA
size: NA
J: TRBJ1-5
DNA: TGTGCCAGCAGCCTGGGCGTCCTGGGGCCCCAGCATTTT
CDR3: CASSLGVLGPQHF

V: TRBV4-2
D: NA
size: NA
J: TRBJ2-1
DNA: TGTGCCAGCAGCCAAGAGGGATTGCCGAATGAGCAGTTCTTC
CDR3: CASSQEGLPNEQFF

V: TRBV5-1
D: NA
size: NA
J: TRBJ1-1
DNA: TGCGCCAGCAGCTCGGACTTTAGGGCCATGAACACTGAAGCTTTCTTT
CDR3: CASSSDFRAMNTEAFF

V: TRBV4-1
D: NA
size: NA
J: TRBJ2-7
DNA: TGCGCCAGCAGCCAAGAGTTACGGCAGTTCTACGAGCAGTACTTC
CDR3: CASSQELRQFYEQYF

V: TRBV19
D: TRBD2
size: medium-sized
J: TRBJ2-7
DNA: TGTGCCAGTAGTATCTCGCGGGAGTTGGCATACGAGCAGTACTTC
CDR3: CASSISRELAYEQYF

V: TRBV6-1
D: NA
size: NA
J: TRBJ1-6
DNA: TGTGCCAGCAGCGAGACCAAAATTTCACCCCTCCACTTT
CDR3: CASSETKISPLHF

V: TRBV5-6
D: NA
size: NA
J: TRBJ2-3
DNA: TGTGCCAGCCGGAGGAGCCCAGGGGAACCAAATACGCAGTATTTT
CDR3: CASRRSPGEPNTQYF

V: TRBV5-5
D: NA
size: NA
J: TRBJ1-4
DNA: TGTGCCAGCAGCTCCGCCCGCCAAGCGGGAAAACTGTTTTTT
CDR3: CASSSARQAGKLFF

V: TRBV4-1
D: TRBD2
size: NA
J: TRBJ2-2
DNA: TGCGCCAGCAGCGGACGACTAGCGGGGGGTGCGCGGACCGGGGAGCTGTTTTTT
CDR3: CASSGRLAGGARTGELFF

V: TRBV19
D: NA
size: few
J: TRBJ1-5
DNA: TGTGCCAGTAGATGGACCGGGAGCCCCAATCAGCCCCAGCATTTT
CDR3: CASRWTGSPNQPQHF

V: TRBV5-1
D: TRBD2
size: many
J: TRBJ2-3
DNA: TGCGCCAGCAGCTCCGCTCTAACTAGCGGGGTCACAGATACGCAGTATTTT
CDR3: CASSSALTSGVTDTQYF

V: TRBV28
D: TRBD1
size: NA
J: TRBJ2-7
DNA: TGTGCCAGCAATCTCTGGGACAGGGACGAGCAGTACTTC
CDR3: CASNLWDRDEQYF

V: TRBV10-3
D: NA
size: once
J: TRBJ1-1
DNA: TGTGCCATCAGTGAGGCTTTGGGTGGACAGACTGAAGCTTTCTTT
CDR3: CAISEALGGQTEAFF

V: TRBV29-1
D: NA
size: NA
J: TRBJ2-1
DNA: TGCAGCAGCCGGAAGGAAGGATGGGGCTCCTACAATGAGCAGTTCTTC
CDR3: CSSRKEGWGSYNEQFF

V: TRBV28
D: NA
size: NA
J: TRBJ2-5
DNA: TGTGCCAGCAGTTTTCGAATAGTTCCAGAGACCCAGTACTTC
CDR3: CASSFRIVPETQYF

V: TRBV27
D: TRBD1
size: NA
J: TRBJ1-2
DNA: TGTGCCAGCAGGCAAATGGGACAGGGGTTCTATGGCTACACCTTC
CDR3: CASRQMGQGFYGYTF

V: TRBV10-3
D: NA
size: NA
J: TRBJ2-5
DNA: TGTGCCAGCAGTTACTCGGGACACCAAGAGACCCAGTACTTC
CDR3: CASSYSGHQETQYF

V: TRBV6-6
D: NA
size: NA
J: TRBJ1-5
DNA: TGTGCCAGCAGTTCCCTACTGGGGAGGGCTAGTCAGCCCCAGCATTTT
CDR3: CASSSLLGRASQPQHF

V: TRBV2
D: NA
size: NA
J: TRBJ1-1
DNA: TGTGCCAGCAGCCTTACAAGTTACACTGAAGCTTTCTTT
CDR3: CASSLTSYTEAFF

V: TRBV6-5
D: NA
size: NA
J: TRBJ2-1
DNA: TGTGCCAGCAGTGATCGGGATGAGCAGTTCTTC
CDR3: CASSDRDEQFF

V: TRBV6-5
D: TRBD1
size: NA
J: TRBJ1-2
DNA: TGTGCCAGCAGAGGCGGACAGGGGTACGGCTACACCTTC
CDR3: CASRGGQGYGYTF

V: TRBV9
D: NA
size: NA
J: TRBJ2-5
DNA: TGTGCCAGCAGCGTAGCTAGCGTGGAGACCCAGTACTTC
CDR3: CASSVASVETQYF

V: TRBV6-5
D: NA
size: once
J: TRBJ2-5
DNA: TGTGCCAGCAGACCCTCAGGGGAGGGGGAGACCCAGTACTTC
CDR3: CASRPSGEGETQYF

V: TRBV5-1
D: NA
size: few
J: TRBJ1-3
DNA: TGCGCCAGCAGCTTGGGCTCGCCCGTAGACACCATATATTTT
CDR3: CASSLGSPVDTIYF

V: TRBV13
D: NA
size: NA
J: TRBJ2-3
DNA: TGTGCCAGCAGCTTAGTTACGGGACCAACCACAGATACGCAGTATTTT
CDR3: CASSLVTGPTTDTQYF

V: TRBV11-3
D: NA
size: few
J: TRBJ2-3
DNA: TGTGCCAGCAGCCCAGGGATGGGACCCACAGATACGCAGTATTTT
CDR3: CASSPGMGPTDTQYF

V: TRBV4-1
D: NA
size: NA
J: TRBJ1-1
DNA: TGCGCCAGCAGCCAAGTTGGTCGGAACACTGAAGCTTTCTTT
CDR3: CASSQVGRNTEAFF

V: TRBV6-5
D: TRBD1
size: once
J: TRBJ1-2
DNA: TGTGCCAGCAGTACCATGACAGGGGACGGCTACACCTTC
CDR3: CASSTMTGDGYTF

V: TRBV6-4
D: NA
size: NA
J: TRBJ2-3
DNA: TGTGCCAGCAGTGACTTCCACCCTAAACCAGAAGACACAGATACGCAGTATTTT
CDR3: CASSDFHPKPEDTDTQYF

V: TRBV6-1
D: NA
size: NA
J: TRBJ2-5
DNA: TGTGCCAGCAAAGGGAGCTTGACCCAAGAGACCCAGTACTTC
CDR3: CASKGSLTQETQYF

V: TRBV30
D: NA
size: NA
J: TRBJ1-2
DNA: TGTGCCCAGTCTGGGTTGTCGGGCTACACCTTC
CDR3: CAQSGLSGYTF

V: TRBV25-1
D: NA
size: NA
J: TRBJ1-1
DNA: TGTGCCAGCAGTGACTCCGGACGGCACACTGAAGCTTTCTTT
CDR3: CASSDSGRHTEAFF

V: TRBV5-5
D: NA
size: many
J: TRBJ1-2
DNA: TGTGCCAGCAGCTTGTCACTGGTCCATTACTTCTTC
CDR3: CASSLSLVHYFF

V: TRBV5-4
D: TRBD1
size: NA
J: TRBJ1-2
DNA: TGTGCCAGCAGCTCAACAGGGGGCTGGGTTTGGGGCTACACCTTC
CDR3: CASSSTGGWVWGYTF

V: TRBV5-4
D: NA
size: once
J: TRBJ1-4
DNA: TGTGCCAGCAGCCCCGGTAGGTCGGATGCAACTAATGAAAAACTGTTTTTT
CDR3: CASSPGRSDATNEKLFF

V: TRBV11-2
D: NA
size: NA
J: TRBJ2-3
DNA: TGTGCCAGCAGCCGTTCCGGGACAAACCAAGGCACAGATACGCAGTATTTT
CDR3: CASSRSGTNQGTDTQYF

V: TRBV7-9
D: NA
size: few
J: TRBJ2-1
DNA: TGTGCCAGCAGCTTAGATCCGGATGAGCAGTTCTTC
CDR3: CASSLDPDEQFF

V: TRBV10-2
D: TRBD2
size: NA
J: TRBJ2-7
DNA: TGCGCCAGCAGTGACCGTACTAGCGGGAGGGCCCGTAGCTCCTACGAGCAGTACTTC
CDR3: CASSDRTSGRARSSYEQYF